The 8 T cell receptor beta chains listed next were all sequenced from one sample in a study of blood T cell repertoires in COVID-19. The data were produced by immunoSEQ multiplex PCR, yet TCRdb's version contains in-frame clones alone and is incomplete. Of 95,000 to 150,000 clones listed, over 75% were seen once; the top ten hold approximately 10%. Source material: peripheral blood. These receptors were collected from an elderly man with acute or convalescent COVID-19.

The chain couples TRBV7-8 to TRBJ2-1; a possible D gene is TRBD2 (6 bases). The germline V gene encodes CDR1 SGHVS and CDR2 FQNEAQ. V was trimmed by 3 bases and J by 3 bases, leaving 12 bases between them. CDR3 length: 15 residues. The CDR3 DNA sequence: TGTGCCAGCAGCTTCCCCGGGAGTGGCTACAATGAGCAGTTCTTC. It is translated as CASSFPGSGYNEQFF. The full variable domain, with the rest looked up from reference TRBV7-8 and TRBJ2-1, is GAGVSQSPRYKVAKRGQDVALRCDPISGHVSLFWYQQALGQGPEFLTYFQNEAQLDKSGLPSDRFFAERPEGSVSTLKIQRTQQEDSAVYLCASSFPGSGYNEQFFGPGTRLTVL.

This chain uses TRBV6-5 with TRBJ1-6; weak D call: TRBD1 (5 bases). This CDR3 has 16 residues. The germline V gene encodes CDR1 MNHEY and CDR2 SVGAGI. Deletions cut 2 bases from V and 6 bases from J, with 14 bases between. The CDR3 protein is CASSYTPSGGNSPLHF. CDR3 nucleotides: TGTGCCAGCAGTTACACCCCCTCCGGGGGTAATTCACCCCTCCACTTT.

The chain employs TRBV7-2 and TRBJ1-2; D gene ambiguous. This CDR3 is 16 amino acids long. Germline V gene data show CDR1 as SGHTA and CDR2 as FQGNSA. The V end lost 4 bases, the J end lost 2 bases, and 17 bases lay between the germline ends. The CDR3 reads CASSSMSGATNYGYTF. CDR3 DNA: TGTGCCAGCAGCTCAATGTCGGGAGCAACAAACTATGGCTACACCTTC.

This clone has only a few counts. The rearrangement joins TRBV5-1 to TRBJ2-7, with 8 bases fitting TRBD1. CDR1 SGHRS and CDR2 YFSETQ come from the germline V gene. After removal of 0 bases from V and 7 bases from J, the junction contained 12 bases not matched to a gene. This CDR3 spans 16 amino acids. CDR3 in amino acids: CASSLGLGQGAREQYF. The CDR3 DNA reads as TGCGCCAGCAGCTTGGGTCTCGGGCAGGGGGCGAGGGAGCAGTACTTC.

This rearrangement joins TRBV20-1 to TRBJ1-2; 8 positions agree with TRBD1. The CDR3 consists of 14 residues. V gave up 3 bases and J gave up 7 bases; unmatched junction bases: 10. In germline, CDR1 is DFQATT, CDR2 SNEGSKA (reference sequence). The CDR3 is CSASGSGGVSGYTF. CDR3 sequence (DNA): TGCAGTGCTAGTGGGTCAGGGGGCGTTAGTGGCTACACCTTC.

This chain joins TRBV5-8 and TRBJ1-1; tentative D call: TRBD1 (6 bases). Deletions cut 4 bases from V and 0 bases from J, with 22 bases between. Germline CDR1 reads SGHTS; CDR2 reads YDEGEE. The CDR3 has 18 residues. The CDR3 spells CASSRPRTVRDMNTEAFF. Written as DNA, the CDR3 is TGTGCCAGCAGCCGACCCAGGACAGTCAGAGACATGAACACTGAAGCTTTCTTT.

This chain connects TRBV3-1 (or the pseudogene TRBV3-2) to TRBJ2-1; 10 bases match TRBD2. Germline values: CDR1 LGHDT, CDR2 YNNKEL (reference sequence). The CDR3 length is 19 residues. V dropped 3 bases and J dropped 2; count of bases not matched to a gene: 13. CDR3 loop: CASSQAPGSGRAAYNEQFF. CDR3 sequence (DNA): TGTGCCAGCAGCCAGGCCCCGGGAAGCGGGAGGGCCGCCTACAATGAGCAGTTCTTC.

The chain has TRBV7-9 and TRBJ1-2; D not certain. This CDR3 region has 15 residues. Trimming cost V 0 bases and J 2 bases, with 10 bases left between them. The germline V gene encodes CDR1 SEHNR and CDR2 FQNEAQ (reference sequence). The chain's CDR3 is CASSLANTVNYGYTF. CDR3 coding DNA: TGTGCCAGCAGCTTAGCGAATACGGTGAACTATGGCTACACCTTC.